Listed below are T cell receptor beta chains from one sample, sequenced in a study of control samples from healthy donors and cancer patients. The method was immunoSEQ multiplex PCR; TCRdb's version includes in-frame clones alone and lacks a portion of them. This table has approximately 82,000 clones, over 75% appearing once. The specimen was blood. The source is a man in his fifties or sixties in good health. CDR3s include the opening cysteine and the closing phenylalanine or tryptophan. A D gene is named only where the DNA matches it firmly. Some rows have no size entry. The others give once, few or many, or a class for an expanded clone.

j_gene,v_gene,abundance,d_gene,CDR3aa,CDR3nt
TRBJ2-3,TRBV7-2,NA,NA,CASSLAISGLGTDTQYF,TGTGCCAGCAGCTTAGCGATTAGCGGTCTCGGCACAGATACGCAGTATTTT
TRBJ2-7,TRBV6-5,NA,NA,CASRQSGTREQYF,TGTGCCAGCCGCCAATCAGGGACTCGGGAGCAGTACTTC
TRBJ2-1,TRBV10-2,NA,TRBD1,CASSEQGVVANEQFF,TGCGCCAGCAGTGAGCAGGGGGTAGTTGCAAATGAGCAGTTCTTC
TRBJ1-5,TRBV6-2/TRBV6-3,NA,TRBD1,CASSYSGAEGAQPQHF,TGTGCCAGCAGTTACTCTGGGGCTGAGGGGGCTCAGCCCCAGCATTTT
TRBJ1-1,TRBV24-1,NA,TRBD1,CATSESSGGFTEAFF,TGTGCCACCAGTGAATCGTCAGGGGGCTTCACTGAAGCTTTCTTT
TRBJ1-2,TRBV15,NA,NA,CATSRTGTLNYGYTF,TGTGCCACCAGCAGAACGGGGACGTTGAACTATGGCTACACCTTC
TRBJ2-1,TRBV2,NA,TRBD1,CASSVDRDNEQFF,TGTGCCAGCAGTGTAGACAGGGACAATGAGCAGTTCTTC
TRBJ2-5,TRBV5-1,once,NA,CASSLAVGALQETQYF,TGCGCCAGCAGCTTGGCCGTTGGGGCCCTCCAAGAGACCCAGTACTTC
TRBJ2-4,TRBV6-4,NA,NA,CASSDPRDTLDLAKNIQYF,TGTGCCAGCAGTGACCCCCGGGACACCTTGGACCTAGCCAAAAACATTCAGTACTTC
TRBJ1-2,TRBV2,once,NA,CASSEGPTVYGYTF,TGTGCCAGCAGTGAAGGTCCAACAGTCTATGGCTACACCTTC
TRBJ2-3,TRBV7-8,NA,NA,CASSLGLSTDTQYF,TGTGCCAGCAGCTTAGGACTGAGCACAGATACGCAGTATTTT
TRBJ2-1,TRBV5-1,once,NA,CASSLAGVGNEQFF,TGCGCCAGCAGCTTGGCAGGAGTGGGCAATGAGCAGTTCTTC
TRBJ1-3,TRBV19,NA,TRBD1,CAVGDRGNTGNTIYF,TGTGCCGTGGGGGACAGGGGTAATACTGGAAACACCATATATTTT
TRBJ2-7,TRBV19,NA,TRBD1,CASSNYRGAPSYEQYF,TGTGCCAGTAGTAACTACAGGGGGGCACCTTCCTACGAGCAGTACTTC
TRBJ2-7,TRBV18,NA,NA,CASSFQTGVDEQYF,TGTGCCAGCTCATTTCAGACAGGTGTAGACGAGCAGTACTTC
TRBJ2-1,TRBV5-6,NA,TRBD2,CASSGGLAGPWDEQFF,TGTGCCAGCAGCGGGGGACTAGCGGGTCCCTGGGATGAGCAGTTCTTC
TRBJ2-7,TRBV7-8,once,NA,CASSLVAGIGYEQYF,TGTGCCAGCAGCTTAGTGGCGGGAATCGGCTACGAGCAGTACTTC
TRBJ2-5,TRBV6-5,NA,TRBD2,CASSWGLAGPSETQYF,TGTGCCAGCAGTTGGGGACTAGCGGGCCCTAGCGAGACCCAGTACTTC
TRBJ1-5,TRBV3-1/TRBV3-2,NA,TRBD1,CASSGGNRGLNQPQHF,TGTGCCAGCAGCGGGGGGAACAGGGGACTCAATCAGCCCCAGCATTTT
TRBJ2-6,TRBV24-1,once,TRBD1,CATSEWTGAGANVLTF,TGTGCCACCAGTGAGTGGACAGGGGCTGGGGCCAACGTCCTGACTTTC
TRBJ1-4,TRBV7-2,NA,NA,CASSLGVGLGNEKLFF,TGTGCCAGCAGCTTAGGTGTGGGACTTGGGAATGAAAAACTGTTTTTT
TRBJ2-1,TRBV28,NA,NA,CASSVTGRSYNEQFF,TGTGCCAGCAGCGTGACAGGGAGGTCCTACAATGAGCAGTTCTTC
TRBJ2-3,TRBV2,NA,TRBD1,CASSAGQGIDTQYF,TGTGCCAGCAGTGCGGGACAGGGCATAGATACGCAGTATTTT
TRBJ1-2,TRBV6-5,NA,NA,CASSYSLGDVRGYTF,TGTGCCAGCAGTTACTCCCTGGGGGACGTAAGGGGCTACACCTTC
TRBJ1-2,TRBV10-3,NA,NA,CAISESQGRNYGYTF,TGTGCCATCAGTGAGTCTCAGGGGAGAAACTATGGCTACACCTTC
TRBJ1-2,TRBV28,NA,TRBD1,CASSLWQGGDYGYTF,TGTGCCAGCAGTTTGTGGCAGGGGGGGGACTATGGCTACACCTTC
TRBJ1-6,TRBV4-3,few,TRBD1,CASSQDHDSGQGASSPLHF,TGCGCCAGCAGCCAAGACCATGACTCGGGGCAGGGGGCAAGCTCACCCCTCCACTTT
TRBJ2-2,TRBV4-1,few,NA,CASSVSPVAAANTGELFF,TGCGCCAGCAGCGTCTCGCCGGTAGCGGCAGCGAACACCGGGGAGCTGTTTTTT
TRBJ1-3,TRBV5-6,NA,NA,CASSLDQVSGNTIYF,TGTGCCAGCAGCTTGGACCAAGTCTCTGGAAACACCATATATTTT
TRBJ1-2,TRBV19,once,NA,CASSIFGQNYGYTF,TGTGCCAGTAGTATCTTTGGACAGAACTATGGCTACACCTTC
TRBJ2-1,TRBV13,NA,NA,CASSFFAQGYNEQFF,TGTGCCAGCAGCTTTTTTGCCCAGGGATACAATGAGCAGTTCTTC
TRBJ2-7,TRBV6-1,NA,NA,CASSEFREQYF,TGTGCCAGCAGTGAATTCCGGGAGCAGTACTTC
TRBJ1-3,TRBV29-1,NA,NA,CSVGGDSGNTIYF,TGCAGCGTTGGGGGAGACTCTGGAAACACCATATATTTT
TRBJ1-5,TRBV4-2,NA,NA,CASSQEPRGNQPQHF,TGTGCCAGCAGCCAAGAGCCGCGGGGCAATCAGCCCCAGCATTTT
TRBJ2-5,TRBV7-3,NA,NA,CASSLFGDQETQYF,TGTGCCAGCAGCTTATTTGGTGACCAAGAGACCCAGTACTTC
TRBJ2-1,TRBV29-1,NA,TRBD1,CSAHQGGDYNEQFF,TGCAGCGCCCACCAAGGGGGCGACTACAATGAGCAGTTCTTC
TRBJ2-1,TRBV6-6,NA,NA,CATAQASVQFF,TGTGCCACCGCTCAGGCTAGCGTGCAGTTCTTC
TRBJ1-5,TRBV7-2,NA,NA,CASSLNRGYPQHF,TGTGCCAGCAGCTTAAACAGAGGGTATCCCCAGCATTTT
TRBJ2-2,TRBV28,NA,TRBD1,CASSGQERELFF,TGTGCCAGCTCCGGACAGGAACGGGAGCTGTTTTTT
TRBJ1-4,TRBV7-2,NA,TRBD1,CASSPQGGGGEKLFF,TGTGCCAGCAGCCCTCAGGGTGGAGGGGGCGAAAAACTGTTTTTT
TRBJ2-5,TRBV6-2/TRBV6-3,NA,TRBD1,CASSFDRDLGAQYF,TGTGCCAGCAGTTTCGACAGGGACCTAGGGGCCCAGTACTTC